This T cell receptor beta chain originates from a study of T cell repertoires in cytomegalovirus infection. This clonotype was counted a few times. Antigen: not known. In TCRdb, the reads were re-called with MiXCR into one record per CDR3 protein. This sample has under 300,000 distinct CDR3 sequences; 20% to 25% occur once, and the top ten carry roughly a fifth. Trimming stripped 0 bases from V and 5 bases from J, with 10 bases between. The germline CDR1 and CDR2 sequences are MNHNY and SVGAGI (reference sequence). CDR3 size: 15 residues. The V gene is TRBV6-6, the J gene TRBJ2-2, with D perhaps TRBD2 (6 bases). This material consisted of cultured PBMCs, taken from culture after CMV antigen stimulation. The source is a human donor in good health (CMV status not recorded). Some clones in this sample may be carry-over from other donors' samples. DNA for the CDR3: TGTGCCAGCAGTTACTCGGCAGGAGGGACCGGGGAGCTGTTTTTT. Its translation: CASSYSAGGTGELFF.